This T cell receptor (beta chain) was sequenced for a study of T-cell memory formation after mild COVID-19. The CDR3 sequence is 17 residues long. CDR1 is MDHEN and CDR2 is SYDVKM in the germline V gene. V was shortened by 6 bases and J by 6 bases, with 26 bases between the two germline ends. TCRdb processed the 5' RACE reads anew with MiXCR; each CDR3 protein has one entry. The sample lists some 97,000 distinct CDR3 sequences; approximately 10% were seen once. This TCR was recovered from a young man who had mild COVID-19 (a few samples of this study predate the infection). Cell type and time point are not known. V usage is TRBV28 and J usage is TRBJ1-2; D gene unclear. Sequencing was carried out using PBMCs or a T cell subset sorted from them (not recorded which). DNA of the CDR3: TGTGCCAGCAGCCCTGGTCAGGTTGGCCGGGTTGTTGATGGCTACACCTTC. Its translation is CASSPGQVGRVVDGYTF.